The 13 T cell receptor beta chains below were found in one sample sequenced in a study of shared clonotypes between healthy human individuals. Measured with immunoSEQ multiplex PCR; TCRdb has only the in-frame clones, and not every one. The sample records 2,500,000 or so clones, less than 95% being singletons. The sequenced sample was naive CD4+ T cells from PBMCs. Noted subset: CD45RA+ positively selected. The receptor set was obtained from a man aged 18 to 30 in good health. Some clones in this sample may be carry-over from other donors' samples.

The V and J genes are TRBV5-1 and TRBJ2-2; 9 bases are a match to TRBD1. The trim removed 5 bases at V and 6 bases at J, leaving 5 bases unmatched. Germline CDR1 and CDR2: SGHRS and YFSETQ. This CDR3 contains 14 residues. The DNA of the CDR3 is TGCGCCAGCAGTCAGGACAGGGGATCCGGGGAGCTGTTTTTT. This encodes CASSQDRGSGELFF.

This clone is a singleton in its sample. The V gene is TRBV5-6, the J gene TRBJ2-7; D is ambiguous. Germline values: CDR1 SGHDT, CDR2 YYEEEE. The germline V and J ends were trimmed by 6 bases and 2 bases, with 15 bases remaining between them. The CDR3 length is 14 residues. In DNA, the CDR3 is TGTGCCAGCAAGACTCGACTCGTACCCTACGAGCAGTACTTC. The encoded protein is CASKTRLVPYEQYF. Together with reference TRBV5-6 and TRBJ2-7, the CDR3 gives the full variable domain: DAGVTQSPTHLIKTRGQQVTLRCSPKSGHDTVSWYQQALGQGPQFIFQYYEEEERQRGNFPDRFSGHQFPNYSSELNVNALLLGDSALYLCASKTRLVPYEQYFGPGTRLTVT.

Details on this clone: Other DNA variants within this sample encode the same CDR3. This chain uses TRBV18 with TRBJ2-7, with D hard to call. The germline V gene encodes CDR1 KGHSH and CDR2 LQKENI. The germline V and J ends were trimmed by 0 bases and 1 base, with 4 bases remaining between them. This CDR3 spans 13 amino acids. The CDR3 DNA follows: TGTGCCAGCTCACCACCGTCTTCCTACGAGCAGTACTTC. Its translation: CASSPPSSYEQYF.

V usage is TRBV4-1 and J usage is TRBJ1-4; D is uncertain. This CDR3 comprises 16 residues. Trimming removed 0 bases from V and 2 bases from J, with 10 bases in between. The V gene's germline CDR1 is MGHRA and CDR2 YSYEKL. The CDR3, as DNA: TGCGCCAGCAGCCAAGATGGAACACGTACTAATGAAAAACTGTTTTTT. Translation: CASSQDGTRTNEKLFF.

The chain carries TRBV28 and TRBJ2-5; D is unresolved. Germline loops: CDR1 MDHEN, CDR2 SYDVKM. The V and J ends lost 5 bases and 5 bases respectively, with 9 bases between them. The length of the CDR3 is 12 residues. The DNA for the CDR3 is TGTGCCAGCAGTACAATCGGGGAGACCCAGTACTTC. Translated: CASSTIGETQYF.

This clone was seen once. This rearrangement joins TRBV7-6 to TRBJ1-1, with 8 bases identical to TRBD1. V gave up 1 base and J gave up 6 bases; unmatched junction bases: 7. The CDR3 length is 15 residues. In germline, CDR1 is SGHVS, CDR2 FNYEAQ. CDR3 coding DNA: TGTGCCAGCAGCTTAGTACCAGGGGGCCGACCTGAAGCTTTCTTT. The encoded protein is CASSLVPGGRPEAFF.

This chain links TRBV7-8 with TRBJ2-1, with D maybe TRBD2 (5 bases). Germline CDR1 and CDR2: SGHVS and FQNEAQ. V shed 1 base and J shed 0 bases, with 13 bases lying between them. The length of the CDR3 is 17 residues. This chain's CDR3 is CASSLGRTASSYNEQFF. The CDR3 DNA reads as TGTGCCAGCAGCTTAGGGAGGACGGCAAGCTCCTACAATGAGCAGTTCTTC.

The gene calls are TRBV28 and TRBJ1-5, with TRBD1 matching over 8 bases. Trimming took 5 bases from V and 3 from J; bases not matched to a gene: 9. The germline CDR1 and CDR2 sequences are MDHEN and SYDVKM. CDR3 length: 16 amino acids. The CDR3 coding sequence is TGTGCCAGCAGTCCCCAGACAGGGGTCAACAATCAGCCCCAGCATTTT. This encodes CASSPQTGVNNQPQHF.

The V and J genes are TRBV7-8 and TRBJ2-7; the D gene is possibly TRBD1 (5 bases). The CDR3 has 16 residues. Trimming removed 5 bases from V and 2 bases from J, with 19 bases in between. Germline CDR1 and CDR2: SGHVS and FQNEAQ. Here the CDR3 DNA reads TGTGCCAGCAGCCCCCCCCAGGGTGGACGCACCTACGAGCAGTACTTC. This gives the protein CASSPPQGGRTYEQYF.

This clone showed up just once. This chain uses TRBV7-9 with TRBJ2-5, with 7 bases fitting TRBD2. The CDR3 spans 12 residues. Germline V gene lookup returns CDR1 SEHNR and CDR2 FQNEAQ (reference sequence). V lost 11 bases, J lost 5 bases, and 8 bases stayed unmatched. DNA for the CDR3: TGTGCCCTCAAGAGGGAGGGGGAGACCCAGTACTTC. This sequence encodes CALKREGETQYF.

CDR3 bases: TGTGCCTGGGGACTGTCTGGAAACACCATATATTTT. This gives the protein CAWGLSGNTIYF. V is TRBV30 and J is TRBJ1-3, with D unclear. Germline V gene lookup returns CDR1 GTSNPN and CDR2 SVGIG (reference sequence). This CDR3 comprises 12 residues. V dropped 5 bases and J dropped 1 base, with 6 bases sitting between them.

This clone was counted a single time. The gene calls are TRBV5-1 and TRBJ1-2; maybe TRBD1 (5 bases). The V end was cut by 0 bases, the J end by 7 bases, with 19 bases between. There are 16 residues in the CDR3. The germline V gene encodes CDR1 SGHRS and CDR2 YFSETQ. CDR3 DNA: TGCGCCAGCAGCTTGGACCGCCGGCAGGGACGAGGTGGCTACACCTTC. Amino acid sequence: CASSLDRRQGRGGYTF.

The V call is TRBV28, the J call TRBJ2-5, with 10 bases aligning to TRBD2. Per germline, CDR1 MDHEN and CDR2 SYDVKM. The CDR3 loop spans 16 amino acids. V shed 2 bases and J 1 base; nucleotides not matched to a gene: 4. The CDR3 DNA sequence: TGTGCCAGCAGTTTACTAGCGGGAGCCCCCCAAGAGACCCAGTACTTC. The encoded protein is CASSLLAGAPQETQYF.